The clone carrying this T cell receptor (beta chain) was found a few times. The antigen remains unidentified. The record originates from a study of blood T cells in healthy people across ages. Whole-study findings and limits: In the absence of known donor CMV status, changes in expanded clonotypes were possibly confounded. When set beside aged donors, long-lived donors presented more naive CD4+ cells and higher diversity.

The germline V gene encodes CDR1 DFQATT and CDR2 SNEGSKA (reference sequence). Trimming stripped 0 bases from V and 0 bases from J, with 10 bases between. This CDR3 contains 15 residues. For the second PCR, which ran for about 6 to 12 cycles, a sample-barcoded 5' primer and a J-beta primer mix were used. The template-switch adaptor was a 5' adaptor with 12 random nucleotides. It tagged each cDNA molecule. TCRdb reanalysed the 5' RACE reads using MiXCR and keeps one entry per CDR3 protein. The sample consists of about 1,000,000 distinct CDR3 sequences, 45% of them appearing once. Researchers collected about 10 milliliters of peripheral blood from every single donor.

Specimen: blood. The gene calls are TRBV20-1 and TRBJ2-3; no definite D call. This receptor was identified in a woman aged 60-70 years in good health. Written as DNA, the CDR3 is TGCAGTGCTAGAGATCTACTGTATAGCACAGATACGCAGTATTTT. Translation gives CSARDLLYSTDTQYF.